Listed below are T cell receptor beta chains from one sample, sequenced in a study of OX40 agonist ivuxolimab in advanced cancers. Some clones are missing from TCRdb's copy, which holds only in-frame ones; the method was immunoSEQ multiplex PCR. The sample holds roughly 82,000 clones, around 89% seen once. The sequencing used CD4+ or CD8+ T cells sorted from blood, collected in a trial of the OX40 agonist ivuxolimab. The receptors originated from an adult with an advanced solid tumor such as melanoma, head and neck, liver or kidney cancer. The CDR3 runs from the conserved cysteine through the conserved F or W. D genes are given only for firm matches. For some rows the clone size is stated as once, few or many, or as a class when expanded; others skip it.

>TRBV7-3|NA|TRBJ2-1|TRBD2
TGTGCCAGCAGCTTAACCAGGACTAGCGGTCACAATGAGCAGTTCTTC
CASSLTRTSGHNEQFF
>TRBV6-6|NA|TRBJ2-7|NA
TGTGCCAGCCAGGGGTATGGGGGTACCTCCTACGAGCAGTACTTC
CASQGYGGTSYEQYF
>TRBV21-1|NA|TRBJ1-1|NA
TGTGCCAGCACCAAGGGGTACGGGGAGCCCCCTGAAGCTTTCTTT
CASTKGYGEPPEAFF
>TRBV7-3|NA|TRBJ2-2|TRBD2
TGTGCCAGCAGACCAGCGGGAGGAGGGAACACCGGGGAGCTGTTTTTT
CASRPAGGGNTGELFF
>TRBV6-6|NA|TRBJ2-1|NA
TGTGCCAGCAGCAGAGAACCTACCTACAATGAGCAGTTCTTC
CASSREPTYNEQFF
>TRBV5-1|NA|TRBJ2-2|NA
TGCGCCAGCAGCCCCGGGAGACAGGACCACACCGGGGAGCTGTTTTTT
CASSPGRQDHTGELFF
>TRBV18|NA|TRBJ2-3|NA
TGTGCCAGCTCTCCTGGACAGACAGGCTCCACAGATACGCAGTATTTT
CASSPGQTGSTDTQYF
>TRBV2|NA|TRBJ2-7|NA
TGTGCCAGCGGAGGGAGGGGGAAATACGAGCAGTACTTC
CASGGRGKYEQYF
>TRBV19|NA|TRBJ2-5|TRBD1
TGTGCCAGTAGTGGGACAGGACAACAGGAGACCCAGTACTTC
CASSGTGQQETQYF
>TRBV27|once|TRBJ2-5|NA
TGTGCCAGCAGTCCCATTGGCGCACAAGAGACCCAGTACTTC
CASSPIGAQETQYF
>TRBV4-1|few|TRBJ2-3|NA
TGCGCCAGCAGCCAAGGGGGGGAGGCAGTCGACGGCACAGATACGCAGTATTTT
CASSQGGEAVDGTDTQYF
>TRBV10-2|NA|TRBJ2-1|TRBD2
TGCGCCAGCAGTGAGTTGAAAACTAGCGGGAGGGCTAATGAGCAGTTCTTC
CASSELKTSGRANEQFF
>TRBV18|once|TRBJ1-2|NA
TGTGCCAGCTCGCCGAATCCCCAGGCTACAAACTATGGCTACACCTTC
CASSPNPQATNYGYTF
>TRBV7-3|NA|TRBJ2-2|TRBD1
TGTGCCAGCAGCTTACAAAGCGGGACAGGGGCCGGGGAGCTGTTTTTT
CASSLQSGTGAGELFF
>TRBV29-1|NA|TRBJ2-3|NA
TGCAGCGGGGACAAGGGCACAGATACGCAGTATTTT
CSGDKGTDTQYF
>TRBV5-4|NA|TRBJ1-4|TRBD1
TGTGCCAGCAGCTCACCGGACAGGGGTGAAAAACTGTTTTTT
CASSSPDRGEKLFF
>TRBV18|NA|TRBJ2-2|NA
TGTGCCAGCTCACGGGGACGGGACGGGGAGCTGTTTTTT
CASSRGRDGELFF
>TRBV27|NA|TRBJ2-5|NA
TGTGCCAGTAGTACAGGAGGTCCCTCCGAGACCCAGTACTTC
CASSTGGPSETQYF
>TRBV2|NA|TRBJ1-4|NA
TGTGCCAGCACCGAGCAGGGGCGGGATGAAAAACTGTTTTTT
CASTEQGRDEKLFF
>TRBV28|NA|TRBJ2-7|TRBD2
TGTGCCAGCAGGCTCTCACTAGCGGGGGGGAACGAGCAGTACTTC
CASRLSLAGGNEQYF
>TRBV2|NA|TRBJ2-5|NA
TGTGCCAGCTCGGGGGAAGGGGGGGAGACCCAGTACTTC
CASSGEGGETQYF
>TRBV18|once|TRBJ1-1|TRBD1
TGTGCCAGCTCACTACAGGGGGGATTGAACACTGAAGCTTTCTTT
CASSLQGGLNTEAFF
>TRBV18|few|TRBJ2-1|TRBD2
TGTGCCAGCTCACCCCCGGGACTAGCGGGAGGCAATGAGCAGTTCTTC
CASSPPGLAGGNEQFF
>TRBV11-2|NA|TRBJ2-1|NA
TGTGCCAGCAGCCCAGGGTCGAGTTGGCTGTTCTTC
CASSPGSSWLFF
>TRBV19|NA|TRBJ1-5|NA
TGTGCCAGTAGCATGAAAGGGACCTACAGGGTCAATCAGCCCCAGCATTTT
CASSMKGTYRVNQPQHF
>TRBV10-1|once|TRBJ2-4|TRBD1
TGCGCCAGCAGTGATGAGAGGACAGGGAACATTCAGTACTTC
CASSDERTGNIQYF
>TRBV6-6|NA|TRBJ1-3|NA
TGTGCCAGCAGTAGGGGACCGATGTTCTCTGGAAACACCATATATTTT
CASSRGPMFSGNTIYF
>TRBV27|NA|TRBJ2-3|TRBD2
TGTGCCAGCAAAACCCCCATAGCGGGAAGCACAGATACGCAGTATTTT
CASKTPIAGSTDTQYF
>TRBV28|NA|TRBJ2-7|NA
TGTGCCAGCAGTTCCTCCTTGGGACCCCGGGAGCAGTACTTC
CASSSSLGPREQYF
>TRBV7-2|NA|TRBJ2-1|NA
TGTGCCAGCAGCTTAAAGCTGAGCAATGAGCAGTTCTTC
CASSLKLSNEQFF
>TRBV28|NA|TRBJ2-7|NA
TGTGCCAGCAGTTTAGTAGGCTACGAGCAGTACTTC
CASSLVGYEQYF
>TRBV27|NA|TRBJ2-2|NA
TGTGCCAGCAGTTCTCTGTCAGGGATCGTCGGGGAGCTGTTTTTT
CASSSLSGIVGELFF
>TRBV5-4|NA|TRBJ2-7|NA
TGTGCCAGCAGCCCCGGGACGCTAAGCTCCTACGAGCAGTACTTC
CASSPGTLSSYEQYF
>TRBV6-5|NA|TRBJ2-5|TRBD2
TGTGCCAGCAGCCCCCTTAGCGGGGGAGAGACCCAGTACTTC
CASSPLSGGETQYF
>TRBV5-1|NA|TRBJ1-5|NA
TGCGCCAGCAGCTTGGCGGGGGGAGGTCAGCCCCAGCATTTT
CASSLAGGGQPQHF
>TRBV9|NA|TRBJ2-1|NA
TGTGCCAGCAGCGTAGGGGCTAGCGCCTACAATGAGCAGTTCTTC
CASSVGASAYNEQFF
>TRBV5-1|NA|TRBJ1-1|TRBD1
TGCGCCAGCAGCTTGCAGACAGGGGGCACTGAAGCTTTCTTT
CASSLQTGGTEAFF
>TRBV29-1|NA|TRBJ1-1|NA
TGCAGCGTTGGAAGTTTTGAAGCTTTCTTT
CSVGSFEAFF
>TRBV4-1|NA|TRBJ2-5|NA
TGCGCCAGCAGCCAAGATCTGGTAGCACAAGAGACCCAGTACTTC
CASSQDLVAQETQYF
>TRBV2|NA|TRBJ2-7|NA
TGTGCCAGCAGTAACTCTTTGACATTCTCCTACGAGCAGTACTTC
CASSNSLTFSYEQYF
>TRBV2|NA|TRBJ2-7|NA
TGTGCCAGCAGTGAGGGGAGCTTTCCCTACGAGCAGTACTTC
CASSEGSFPYEQYF
>TRBV5-1|NA|TRBJ2-5|TRBD1
TGCGCCAGCAGCTTGTCCGGGACAGCGCTAGAGACCCAGTACTTC
CASSLSGTALETQYF
>TRBV6-6|NA|TRBJ2-7|NA
TGTGCCAGCACCAAGGGGGGAGGAAACTACGAGCAGTACTTC
CASTKGGGNYEQYF
>TRBV7-8|NA|TRBJ2-7|TRBD2
TGTGCCAGCAGCTTAGCGCGGCTAGCGGGGGCCTGGAAGCAGTACTTC
CASSLARLAGAWKQYF
>TRBV28|NA|TRBJ1-2|NA
TGTGCCAGCAGCCGAATGGACACAGGATATGGCTACACCTTC
CASSRMDTGYGYTF
>TRBV7-2|NA|TRBJ1-4|NA
TGTGCCAGCAGCCCGTCGTGGGGGAGACGGGAAAAACTGTTTTTT
CASSPSWGRREKLFF
>TRBV14|NA|TRBJ2-3|NA
TGTGCCAGCAGCCAAGATACTGAGGGGACGCAGTATTTT
CASSQDTEGTQYF
>TRBV10-3|NA|TRBJ1-1|NA
TGTGCCATCAGTGAGGGGGGGGGATACACTGAAGCTTTCTTT
CAISEGGGYTEAFF
>TRBV2|NA|TRBJ2-1|TRBD2
TGTGCCAGCAGTGGATCTAGCGGGGTTTTTAATGAGCAGTTCTTC
CASSGSSGVFNEQFF
>TRBV5-5|NA|TRBJ2-3|NA
TGTGCCAGCAGCTTTTGGGACTGGTACAGCACAGATACGCAGTATTTT
CASSFWDWYSTDTQYF
>TRBV6-5|once|TRBJ2-3|NA
TGTGCCAGCAGTCCCCGGAGGCCTAGCACAGATACGCAGTATTTT
CASSPRRPSTDTQYF
>TRBV5-1|NA|TRBJ1-2|NA
TGCGCCAGCAGCTTAGCGGGCCATGGCTACACCTTC
CASSLAGHGYTF
>TRBV27|NA|TRBJ2-5|TRBD2
TGTGCCAGCAGTTTATCGGCACTAGCGGGGACTCAGACCCAGTACTTC
CASSLSALAGTQTQYF
>TRBV6-5|NA|TRBJ1-5|NA
TGTGCCAGCAGTTACAATGGGCGCGATCAGCCCCAGCATTTT
CASSYNGRDQPQHF